What follows are 5 T cell receptor beta chains derived from one specimen sequenced in a study of technical replicates of blood from several donors. The protocol was immunoSEQ multiplex PCR, while the TCRdb copy is restricted to in-frame clones and leaves out a portion. The sample lists about 66,000 clones; over 75% were seen once. Sequenced sample: PBMCs. The receptors derive from a human donor in good health. Some clones in this sample may be carry-over from other donors' samples.

V usage is TRBV7-2 and J usage is TRBJ2-7, with 8 positions matching TRBD1. The CDR3 is made up of 17 amino acids. The V gene end was trimmed by 1 base and the J gene end by 0 bases; junction bases not matched to a gene: 8. Per germline, CDR1 SGHTA and CDR2 FQGNSA. The CDR3 DNA sequence: TGTGCCAGCAGCTTAGTAGGGACAGGAAATAACTCCTACGAGCAGTACTTC. This codes for CASSLVGTGNNSYEQYF.

The J gene is TRBJ2-1, the V gene TRBV30; D is perhaps TRBD1 (5 bases). The germline V and J ends were trimmed by 4 bases and 12 bases, with 13 bases remaining between them. The CDR3 runs to 11 residues. Germline CDR1 reads GTSNPN; CDR2 reads SVGIG (reference sequence). The CDR3 bases are TGTGCCTGGAAGGGCACAGGACGGCAGTTCTTC. This gives the protein CAWKGTGRQFF. Based on the CDR3 plus reference TRBV30 and TRBJ2-1, the full variable domain is SQTIHQWPATLVQPVGSPLSLECTVEGTSNPNLYWYRQAAGRGLQLLFYSVGIGQISSEVPQNLSASRPQDRQFILSSKKLLLSDSGFYLCAWKGTGRQFFGPGTRLTVL.

Only one count was recorded for this clone. The CDR3: CASSQEPGRRYTF. The CDR3 DNA reads TGTGCCAGCAGCCAAGAACCAGGGAGGCGCTACACCTTC. The rearrangement links TRBV14 to TRBJ1-2; possible D gene TRBD1, 5 bases. Germline V gene lookup returns CDR1 SGHDN and CDR2 FVKESK. The V and J ends lost 0 bases and 9 bases respectively, with 11 bases between them. The CDR3 covers 13 residues.

The V and J genes are TRBV30 and TRBJ1-6, with a tentative D call TRBD1 (5 bases). Germline V gene data show CDR1 as GTSNPN and CDR2 as SVGIG (reference sequence). The CDR3 is made up of 14 amino acids. V dropped 5 bases and J dropped 9 bases, with 17 bases sitting between them. The CDR3 coding sequence is TGTGCCTGGGTAGGGGCTTCGGGTTTTTCACCCCTCCACTTT. Translation gives CAWVGASGFSPLHF.

This chain links TRBV2 with TRBJ1-6; TRBD1 aligns across 7 bases. The CDR3 sequence is 15 residues long. Germline V lookup: CDR1 SNHLY, CDR2 FYNNEI. Germline trimming cut 6 bases from V and 6 bases from J; bases unmatched to any gene: 8. This CDR3 reads CASRPRGNSNSPLHF. CDR3 DNA sequence: TGTGCCAGCAGGCCCAGGGGGAATAGTAATTCACCCCTCCACTTT.